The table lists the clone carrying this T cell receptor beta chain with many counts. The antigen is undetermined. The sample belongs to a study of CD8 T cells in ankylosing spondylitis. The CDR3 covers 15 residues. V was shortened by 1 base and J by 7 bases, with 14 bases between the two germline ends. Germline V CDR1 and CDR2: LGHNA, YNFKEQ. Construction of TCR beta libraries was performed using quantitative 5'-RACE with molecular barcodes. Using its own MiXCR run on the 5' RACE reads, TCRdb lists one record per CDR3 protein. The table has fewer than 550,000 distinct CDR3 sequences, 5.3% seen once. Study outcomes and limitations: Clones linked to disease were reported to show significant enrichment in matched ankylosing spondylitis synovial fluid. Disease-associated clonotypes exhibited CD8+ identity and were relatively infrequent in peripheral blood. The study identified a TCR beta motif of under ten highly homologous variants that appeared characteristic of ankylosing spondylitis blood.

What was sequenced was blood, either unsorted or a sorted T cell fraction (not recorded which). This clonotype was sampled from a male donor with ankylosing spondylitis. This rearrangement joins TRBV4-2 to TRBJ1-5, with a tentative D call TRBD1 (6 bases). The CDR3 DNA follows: TGTGCCAGCAGCCAAGTGCAGGGGAGCAGGCAGCCCCAGCATTTT. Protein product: CASSQVQGSRQPQHF.